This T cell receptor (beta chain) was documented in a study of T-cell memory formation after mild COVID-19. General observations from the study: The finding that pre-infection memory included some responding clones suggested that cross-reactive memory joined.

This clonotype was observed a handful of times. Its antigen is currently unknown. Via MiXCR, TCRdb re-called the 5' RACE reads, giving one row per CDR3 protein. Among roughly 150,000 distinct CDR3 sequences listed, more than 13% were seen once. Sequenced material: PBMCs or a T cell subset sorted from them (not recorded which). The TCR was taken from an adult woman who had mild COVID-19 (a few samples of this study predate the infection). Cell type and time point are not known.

DNA of the CDR3: TGTGCCAGCAGCTTAGGGCTAGCGGGGGACTACGAGCAGTACTTC. Translation gives CASSLGLAGDYEQYF. The rearrangement links TRBV7-2 to TRBJ2-7; 10 nucleotides align to TRBD2. CDR3 length: 15 amino acids. Trimming at V came to 1 base and at J to 3 bases, leaving 3 bases not matched to a gene. Germline-derived CDR1 and CDR2 are SGHTA and FQGNSA.